The sequence of this T cell receptor (beta chain) was determined in a study of CD8 T cells in ankylosing spondylitis. CDR3 size: 17 residues. Germline loops: CDR1 SGHRS, CDR2 YFSETQ. V gave up 4 bases and J gave up 5 bases; unmatched junction bases: 12. TCRdb re-derived calls from the 5' RACE reads in MiXCR, one entry per CDR3 protein. The sample shows over 130,000 distinct CDR3 sequences, approximately 48% of them seen only once. V usage is TRBV5-1 and J usage is TRBJ2-2; 9 bases agree with TRBD2. Input material: synovial fluid, either unsorted or a sorted T cell fraction (not recorded which). This TCR was sampled from a male donor with ankylosing spondylitis. The CDR3 loop reads CASSPRAGGEKTGELFF. CDR3 nucleotides: TGCGCCAGCAGCCCACGAGCGGGAGGAGAAAAAACCGGGGAGCTGTTTTTT.